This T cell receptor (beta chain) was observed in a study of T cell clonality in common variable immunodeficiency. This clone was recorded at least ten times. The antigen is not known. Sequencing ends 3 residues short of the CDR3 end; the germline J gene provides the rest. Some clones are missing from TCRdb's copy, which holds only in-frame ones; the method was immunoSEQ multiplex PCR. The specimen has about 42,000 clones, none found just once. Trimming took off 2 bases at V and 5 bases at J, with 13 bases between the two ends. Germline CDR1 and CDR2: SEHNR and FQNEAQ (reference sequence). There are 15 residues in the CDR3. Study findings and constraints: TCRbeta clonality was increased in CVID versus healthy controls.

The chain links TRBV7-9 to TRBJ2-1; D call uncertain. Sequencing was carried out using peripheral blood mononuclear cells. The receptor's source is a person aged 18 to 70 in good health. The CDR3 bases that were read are TGTGCCAGCAGCTTACCCGTAAACTTGGACAATGAG. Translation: CASSLPVNLDNE. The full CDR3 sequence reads CASSLPVNLDNEQFF.